This TCR beta chain appears in the sequencing data of a study of blood T cell repertoires in COVID-19. Across the whole study: The United States, Italy and Spain supplied acute and convalescent COVID-19 samples. PBMCs, B-cell-depleted T cells, or T cells provided the cDNA or gDNA that made up the material.

Source study methods: Amplified reference gene primers provided the basis for estimating nucleated cell counts. Profiling relied on immunoSEQ multiplex PCR, and the TCRdb table lists in-frame clones only, not all of them. That table is the source of V, J and clone size, and D and trimming were worked out from the DNA. Of about 140,000 clones detected, 80% to 90% appear once; the ten largest clones hold approximately 3%. Germline V gives CDR1 SEHNR, CDR2 FQNEAQ (reference sequence). CDR3 length: 15 amino acids. V shed 1 base and J 6 bases; nucleotides not matched to a gene: 8. The sequenced sample consisted of peripheral blood. The chain couples TRBV7-9 to TRBJ1-1; TRBD1 agrees at 7 bases. The sequence was obtained from a woman in her fifties or sixties with active COVID-19. CDR3 coding DNA: TGTGCCAGCAGCTTAGGGACAGGCATGAAGGCTGAAGCTTTCTTT. Its protein product is CASSLGTGMKAEAFF.